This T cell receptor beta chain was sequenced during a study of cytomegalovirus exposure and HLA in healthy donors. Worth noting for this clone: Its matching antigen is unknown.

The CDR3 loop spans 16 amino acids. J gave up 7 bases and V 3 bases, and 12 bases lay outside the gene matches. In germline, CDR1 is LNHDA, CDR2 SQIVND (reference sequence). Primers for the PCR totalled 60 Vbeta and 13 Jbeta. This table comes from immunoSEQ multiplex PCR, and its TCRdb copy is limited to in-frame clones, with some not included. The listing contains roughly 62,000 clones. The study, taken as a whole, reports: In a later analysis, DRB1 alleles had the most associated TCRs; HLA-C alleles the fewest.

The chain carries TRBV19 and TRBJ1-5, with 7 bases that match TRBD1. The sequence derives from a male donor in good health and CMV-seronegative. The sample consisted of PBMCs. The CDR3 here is CASSIPNTGEWQPQHF. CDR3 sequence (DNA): TGTGCCAGTAGTATCCCAAACACAGGGGAATGGCAGCCCCAGCATTTT.